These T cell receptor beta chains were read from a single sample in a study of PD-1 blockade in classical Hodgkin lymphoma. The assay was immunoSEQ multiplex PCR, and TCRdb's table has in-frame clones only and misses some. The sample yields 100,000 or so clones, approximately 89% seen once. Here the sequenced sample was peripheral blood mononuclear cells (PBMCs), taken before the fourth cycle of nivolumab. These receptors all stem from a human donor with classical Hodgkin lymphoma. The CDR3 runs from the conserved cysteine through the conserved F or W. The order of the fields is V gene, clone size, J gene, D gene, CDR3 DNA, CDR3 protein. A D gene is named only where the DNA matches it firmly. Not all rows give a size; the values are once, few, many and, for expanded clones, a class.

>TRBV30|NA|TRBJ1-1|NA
TGTGCCTGGGACGGGGGTCCTGAAGCTTTCTTT
CAWDGGPEAFF
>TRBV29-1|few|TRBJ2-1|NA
TGCAGCGCGGGTCCTTCATCCTACAATGAGCAGTTCTTC
CSAGPSSYNEQFF
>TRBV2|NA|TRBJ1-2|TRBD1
TGTGCCAGCAGTGAAGGGACAGGGGGCATTGGCTATGGCTACACCTTC
CASSEGTGGIGYGYTF
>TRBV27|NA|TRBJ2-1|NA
TGTGCCAGCAGTTTGAGCAATGAGCAGTTCTTC
CASSLSNEQFF
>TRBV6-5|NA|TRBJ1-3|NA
TGTGCCAGCAGTTACTCGGGAGGACCCCGAAACACCATATATTTT
CASSYSGGPRNTIYF
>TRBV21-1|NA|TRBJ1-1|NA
TGTGCCAGCAGCAACGGGGGACAATCCACTGAAGCTTTCTTT
CASSNGGQSTEAFF
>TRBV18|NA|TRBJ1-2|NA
TGTGCCAGCTCACCGAAAGACGGCTCGGGAAACTATGGCTACACCTTC
CASSPKDGSGNYGYTF
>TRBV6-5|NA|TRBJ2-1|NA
TGTGCCAGCAGATGGGGGGAATCGATTAGCAATGAGCAGTTCTTC
CASRWGESISNEQFF
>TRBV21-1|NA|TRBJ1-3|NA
TGTGCCAGCAGTAGACGGGACAGGGTGTCCGGAAACACCATATATTTT
CASSRRDRVSGNTIYF
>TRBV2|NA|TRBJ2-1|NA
TGTGCCAGCATCCGACTAGGGGCATACAATGAGCAGTTCTTC
CASIRLGAYNEQFF
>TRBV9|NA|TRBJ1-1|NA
TGTGCCAGCAGCGTAGTGGCAGCCTTGAACACTGAAGCTTTCTTT
CASSVVAALNTEAFF
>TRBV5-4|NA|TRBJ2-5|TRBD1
TGTGCCAGCAGCTTGGGACAGGGAGAGACCCAGTACTTC
CASSLGQGETQYF
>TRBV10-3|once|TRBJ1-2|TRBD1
TGTGCCATCAGTGAACAGGGGGCCGGCGGCTACACCTTC
CAISEQGAGGYTF
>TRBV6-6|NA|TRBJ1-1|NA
TGTGCCAGCAGTGAGGGGTCCGGCTTGGAAGCTTTCTTT
CASSEGSGLEAFF
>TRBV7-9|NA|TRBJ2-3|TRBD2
TGTGCCAGCAGCTTCCCTAGCGGAAGCACAGATACGCAGTATTTT
CASSFPSGSTDTQYF
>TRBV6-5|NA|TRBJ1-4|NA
TGTGCCAGCAGTTACCGGGGGGCGCGAGAAAAACTGTTTTTT
CASSYRGAREKLFF
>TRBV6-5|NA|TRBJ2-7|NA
TGTGCCAGCAGCCATGGGGGCGAGCAGTACTTC
CASSHGGEQYF
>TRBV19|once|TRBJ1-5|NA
TGTGCCAGTTCCCGGGAGGGGGGTCAGCCCCAGCATTTT
CASSREGGQPQHF
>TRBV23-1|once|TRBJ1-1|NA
TGCGCCAGCAGTCCCCCCACAACGGGGGCTGAAGCTTTCTTT
CASSPPTTGAEAFF
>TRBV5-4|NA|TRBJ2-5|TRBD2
TGTGCCAGCAGCTCAAGGACTAGCGGGATGATGCGAGAGACCCAGTACTTC
CASSSRTSGMMRETQYF
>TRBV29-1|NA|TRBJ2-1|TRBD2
TGCAGCGCCCGAAGGCCGGGACTAGCGCGAAGCTCCTACAATGAGCAGTTCTTC
CSARRPGLARSSYNEQFF
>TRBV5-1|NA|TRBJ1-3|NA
TGCGCCAGCAGCTTACAGGGAGCGTCCGGAAACACCATATATTTT
CASSLQGASGNTIYF
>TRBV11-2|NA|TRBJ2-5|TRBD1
TGTGCCAGCAGCTTTGGGACAGGGGATGGGATAGAGACCCAGTACTTC
CASSFGTGDGIETQYF